This TCR beta chain was identified in a study of identical twins. Notes on the study in general: Twin-shared out-of-frame alpha sequences showed excess low generation probability. Model-predicted out-of-frame TCR alpha sharing fell below observed values in monozygotic twins.

Each donor (without exception) was a healthy Caucasian. The length of the CDR3 is 13 residues. The germline V and J ends were trimmed by 10 bases and 2 bases, with 12 bases remaining between them. CDR1 MNHEY and CDR2 SVGEGT come from the germline V gene. Carrying unique molecular identifiers, the cDNA also gained a universal primer site through template switching. Using its own MiXCR run on the 5' RACE reads, TCRdb lists one record per CDR3 protein. The sample consists of 200,000 to 300,000 distinct CDR3 sequences, under 12% of them appearing once. This clonotype showed up many times. The antigen is not known.

The TCR was taken from a man aged 45 to 65 in good health. The sequencing input was memory T cells sorted from blood. This rearrangement joins TRBV6-2 or TRBV6-3 to TRBJ1-5; a possible D gene is TRBD1 (5 bases). The CDR3 protein is CATVGTGNQPQHF. CDR3 bases: TGTGCCACCGTTGGGACCGGCAATCAGCCCCAGCATTTT.